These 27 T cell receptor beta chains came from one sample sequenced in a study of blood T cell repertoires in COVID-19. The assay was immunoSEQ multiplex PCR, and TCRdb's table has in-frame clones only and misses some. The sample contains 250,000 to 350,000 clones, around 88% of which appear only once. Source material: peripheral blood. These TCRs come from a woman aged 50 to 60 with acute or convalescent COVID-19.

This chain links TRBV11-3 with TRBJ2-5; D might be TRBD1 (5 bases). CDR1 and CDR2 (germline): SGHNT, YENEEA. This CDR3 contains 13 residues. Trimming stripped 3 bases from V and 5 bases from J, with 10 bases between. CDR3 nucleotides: TGTGCCAGCAGCTTGTCAGGGTGGGAGACCCAGTACTTC. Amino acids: CASSLSGWETQYF.

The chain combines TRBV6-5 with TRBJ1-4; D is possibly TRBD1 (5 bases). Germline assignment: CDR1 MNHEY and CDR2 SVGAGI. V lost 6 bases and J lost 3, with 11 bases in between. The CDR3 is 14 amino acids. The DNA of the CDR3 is TGTGCCAGCAGCTCCAGGGCGCCTAATGAAAAACTGTTTTTT. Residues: CASSSRAPNEKLFF.

DNA for the CDR3: TGTGCCAGCAGTTACCGGGCAGGGGCGACTGAAGCTTTCTTT. Its translation is CASSYRAGATEAFF. The V call is TRBV6-5, the J call TRBJ1-1, with D maybe TRBD1 (6 bases). V lost 2 bases, J lost 5 bases, and 12 bases lay in between. Per germline, CDR1 MNHEY and CDR2 SVGAGI. The CDR3 loop spans 14 amino acids.

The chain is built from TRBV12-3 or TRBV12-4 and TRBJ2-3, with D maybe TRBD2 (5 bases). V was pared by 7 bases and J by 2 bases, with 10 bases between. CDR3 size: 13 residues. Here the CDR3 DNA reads TGTGCCAGCAATCTGGACTCCACAGATACGCAGTATTTT. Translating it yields CASNLDSTDTQYF.

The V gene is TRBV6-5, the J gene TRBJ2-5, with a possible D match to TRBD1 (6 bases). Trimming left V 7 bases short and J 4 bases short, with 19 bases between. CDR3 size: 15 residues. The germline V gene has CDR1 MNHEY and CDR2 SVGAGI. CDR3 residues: CASTHFGQLRETQYF. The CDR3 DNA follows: TGTGCCAGCACCCACTTCGGACAGCTAAGAGAGACCCAGTACTTC.

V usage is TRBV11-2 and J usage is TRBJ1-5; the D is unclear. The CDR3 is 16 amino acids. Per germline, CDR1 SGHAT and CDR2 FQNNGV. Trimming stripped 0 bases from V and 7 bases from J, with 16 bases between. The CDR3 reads CASSLDLGEGRQPQHF. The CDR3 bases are TGTGCCAGCAGCTTAGATCTCGGAGAGGGAAGGCAGCCCCAGCATTTT.

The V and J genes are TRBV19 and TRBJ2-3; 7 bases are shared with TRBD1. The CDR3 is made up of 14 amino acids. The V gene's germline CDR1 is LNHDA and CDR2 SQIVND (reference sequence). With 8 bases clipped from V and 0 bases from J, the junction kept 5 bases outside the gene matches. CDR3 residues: CASQQGRSTDTQYF. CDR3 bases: TGTGCCAGTCAACAGGGGCGAAGCACAGATACGCAGTATTTT.

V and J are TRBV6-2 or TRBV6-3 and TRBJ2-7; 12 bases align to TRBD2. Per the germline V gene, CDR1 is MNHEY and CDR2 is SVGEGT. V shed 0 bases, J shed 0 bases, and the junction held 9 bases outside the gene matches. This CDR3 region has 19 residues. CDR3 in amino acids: CASSYSYGLAGTGSYEQYF. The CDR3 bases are TGTGCCAGCAGTTACTCGTACGGACTAGCGGGAACCGGCTCCTACGAGCAGTACTTC.

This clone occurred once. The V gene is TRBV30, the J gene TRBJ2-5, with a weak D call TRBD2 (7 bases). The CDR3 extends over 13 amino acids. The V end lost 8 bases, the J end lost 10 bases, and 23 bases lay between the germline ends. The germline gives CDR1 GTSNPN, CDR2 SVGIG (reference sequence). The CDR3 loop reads CAHWGAGDEGQYF. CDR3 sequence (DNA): TGTGCCCACTGGGGGGCGGGAGATGAGGGCCAGTACTTC. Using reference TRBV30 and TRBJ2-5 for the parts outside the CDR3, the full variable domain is SQTIHQWPATLVQPVGSPLSLECTVEGTSNPNLYWYRQAAGRGLQLLFYSVGIGQISSEVPQNLSASRPQDRQFILSSKKLLLSDSGFYLCAHWGAGDEGQYFGPGTRLLVL.

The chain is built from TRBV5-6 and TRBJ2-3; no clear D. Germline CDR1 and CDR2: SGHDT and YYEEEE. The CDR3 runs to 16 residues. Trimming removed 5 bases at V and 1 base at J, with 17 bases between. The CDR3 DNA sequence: TGTGCCAGCAGATTTGCGACATCTTCCGGCACAGATACGCAGTATTTT. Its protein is CASRFATSSGTDTQYF.

The CDR3 spells CASSRQGLGGTEAFF. CDR3 bases: TGTGCCAGCAGTAGACAGGGGTTGGGTGGCACTGAAGCTTTCTTT. The chain carries TRBV6-5 and TRBJ1-1, with TRBD1 identical over 8 bases. Germline-derived CDR1 and CDR2 are MNHEY and SVGAGI. V was clipped by 5 bases and J by 4 bases; unmatched bases: 9. The CDR3 sequence is 15 residues long.

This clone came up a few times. CDR3 sequence (DNA): TGCGCCAGCAGCTTTGGACTTTTTCAAGAGACCCAGTACTTC. This codes for CASSFGLFQETQYF. The J gene is TRBJ2-5, the V gene TRBV5-1; D possibly corresponds to TRBD2 (5 bases). Trimming took off 2 bases at V and 2 bases at J, with 10 bases between the two ends. CDR1 and CDR2 from the germline V gene are SGHRS and YFSETQ. The CDR3 sequence is 14 residues long.

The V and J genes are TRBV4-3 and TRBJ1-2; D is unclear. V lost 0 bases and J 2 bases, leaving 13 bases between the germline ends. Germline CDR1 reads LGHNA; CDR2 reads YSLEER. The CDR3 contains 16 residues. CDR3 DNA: TGCGCCAGCAGCCAAGATTGGAGAGAACTCAACTATGGCTACACCTTC. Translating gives CASSQDWRELNYGYTF.

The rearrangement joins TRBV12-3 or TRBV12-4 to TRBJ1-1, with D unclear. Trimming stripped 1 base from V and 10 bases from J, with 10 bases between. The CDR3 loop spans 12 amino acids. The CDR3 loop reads CASSLVLRGAFF. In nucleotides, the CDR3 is TGTGCCAGCAGTTTAGTGTTGCGGGGAGCTTTCTTT.

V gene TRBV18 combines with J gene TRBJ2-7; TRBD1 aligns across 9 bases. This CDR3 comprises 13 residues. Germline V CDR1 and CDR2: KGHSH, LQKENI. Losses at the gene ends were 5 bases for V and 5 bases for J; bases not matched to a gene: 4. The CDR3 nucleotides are TGTGCCAGCTCAGGACAGGGGTCAGACGAGCAGTACTTC. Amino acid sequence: CASSGQGSDEQYF.

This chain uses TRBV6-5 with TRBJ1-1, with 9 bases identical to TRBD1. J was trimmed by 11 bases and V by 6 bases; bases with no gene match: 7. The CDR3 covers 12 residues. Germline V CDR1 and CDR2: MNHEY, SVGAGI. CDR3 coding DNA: TGTGCCAGCAGACCCGGACAGGGGAAGGCTTTCTTT. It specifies CASRPGQGKAFF.

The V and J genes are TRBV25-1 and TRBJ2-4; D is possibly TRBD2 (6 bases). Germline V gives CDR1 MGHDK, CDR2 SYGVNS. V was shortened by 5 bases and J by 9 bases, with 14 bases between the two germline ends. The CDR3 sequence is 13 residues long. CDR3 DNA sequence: TGTGCCAGCAGTCTTACGTCGGAGGGCATTCAGTACTTC. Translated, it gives CASSLTSEGIQYF.

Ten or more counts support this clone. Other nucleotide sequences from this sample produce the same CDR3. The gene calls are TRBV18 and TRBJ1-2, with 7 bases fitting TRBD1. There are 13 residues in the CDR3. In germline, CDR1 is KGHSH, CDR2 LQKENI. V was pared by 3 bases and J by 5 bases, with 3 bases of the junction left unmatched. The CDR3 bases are TGTGCCAGCTCACCTGGGACAGCTTATGGCTACACCTTC. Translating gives CASSPGTAYGYTF.

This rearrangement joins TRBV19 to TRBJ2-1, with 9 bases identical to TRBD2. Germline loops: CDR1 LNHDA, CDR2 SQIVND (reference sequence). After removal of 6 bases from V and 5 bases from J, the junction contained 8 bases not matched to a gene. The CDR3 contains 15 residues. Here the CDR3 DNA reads TGTGCCAGTAGCATACTGGGGACTAGCAACAATGAGCAGTTCTTC. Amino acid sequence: CASSILGTSNNEQFF. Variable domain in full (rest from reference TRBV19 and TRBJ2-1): DGGITQSPKYLFRKEGQNVTLSCEQNLNHDAMYWYRQDPGQGLRLIYYSQIVNDFQKGDIAEGYSVSREKKESFPLTVTSAQKNPTAFYLCASSILGTSNNEQFFGPGTRLTVL.

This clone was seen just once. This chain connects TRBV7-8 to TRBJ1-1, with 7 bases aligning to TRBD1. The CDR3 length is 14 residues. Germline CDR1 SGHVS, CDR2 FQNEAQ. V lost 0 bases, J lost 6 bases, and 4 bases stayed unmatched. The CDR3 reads CASSLARQGAEAFF. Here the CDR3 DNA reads TGTGCCAGCAGCTTAGCGAGACAGGGTGCTGAAGCTTTCTTT.

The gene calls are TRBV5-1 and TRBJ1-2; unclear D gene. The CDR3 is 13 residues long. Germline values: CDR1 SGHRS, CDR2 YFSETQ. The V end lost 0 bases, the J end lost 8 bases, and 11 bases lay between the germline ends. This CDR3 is CASSLAGTHGYTF. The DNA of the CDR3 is TGCGCCAGCAGCTTGGCGGGAACGCACGGCTACACCTTC.

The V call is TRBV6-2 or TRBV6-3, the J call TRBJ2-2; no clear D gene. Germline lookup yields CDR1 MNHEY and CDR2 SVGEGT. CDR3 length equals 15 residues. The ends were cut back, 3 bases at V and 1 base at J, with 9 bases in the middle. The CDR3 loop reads CASSYILQNTGELFF. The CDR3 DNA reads TGTGCCAGCAGTTATATATTACAGAACACCGGGGAGCTGTTTTTT.

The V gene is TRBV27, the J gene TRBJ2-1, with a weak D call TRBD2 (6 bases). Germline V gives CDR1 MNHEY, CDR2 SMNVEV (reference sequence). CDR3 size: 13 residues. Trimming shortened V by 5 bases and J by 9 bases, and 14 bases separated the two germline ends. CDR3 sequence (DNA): TGTGCCAGCAGTCAGACTAGATCCAGTGAGCAGTTCTTC. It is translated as CASSQTRSSEQFF.

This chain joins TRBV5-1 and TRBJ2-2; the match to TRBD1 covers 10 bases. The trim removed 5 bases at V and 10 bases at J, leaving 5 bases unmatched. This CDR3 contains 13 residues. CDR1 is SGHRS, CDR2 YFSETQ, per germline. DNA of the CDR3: TGCGCCAGCAGAGGGACAGGGGAGGAGGAGCTGTTTTTT. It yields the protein CASRGTGEEELFF.

The CDR3 reads CASSLGGQGNGYTF. CDR3 in DNA: TGCGCCAGCAGCTTGGGGGGACAGGGAAACGGCTACACCTTC. The V gene is TRBV5-1, the J gene TRBJ1-2; TRBD1 matches at 9 bases. Germline CDR1 is SGHRS and CDR2 is YFSETQ. The CDR3 has 14 residues. V trimming: 0 bases; J trimming: 8 bases; junction bases outside the gene matches: 5.

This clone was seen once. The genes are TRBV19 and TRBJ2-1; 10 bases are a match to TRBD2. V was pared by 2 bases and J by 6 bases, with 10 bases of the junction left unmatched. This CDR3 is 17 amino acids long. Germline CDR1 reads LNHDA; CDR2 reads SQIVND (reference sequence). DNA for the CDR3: TGTGCCAGTAGTATAACTTCTTGGACTAGCGGACCCAATGAGCAGTTCTTC. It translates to CASSITSWTSGPNEQFF.

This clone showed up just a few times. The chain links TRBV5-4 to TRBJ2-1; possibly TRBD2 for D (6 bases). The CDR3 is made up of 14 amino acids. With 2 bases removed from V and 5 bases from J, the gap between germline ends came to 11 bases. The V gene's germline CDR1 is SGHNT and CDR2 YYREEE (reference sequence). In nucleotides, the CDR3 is TGTGCCAGCAGCTTAGGCGGGATCGACAATGAGCAGTTCTTC. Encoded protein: CASSLGGIDNEQFF. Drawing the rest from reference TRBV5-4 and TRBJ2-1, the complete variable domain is ETGVTQSPTHLIKTRGQQVTLRCSSQSGHNTVSWYQQALGQGPQFIFQYYREEENGRGNFPPRFSGLQFPNYSSELNVNALELDDSALYLCASSLGGIDNEQFFGPGTRLTVL.